This entry lists 2 T cell receptor beta chains sequenced from one sample in a study of molecular identifiers for immune sequencing clone quantification. TCRdb independently ran MiXCR on the PCR reads; one entry per CDR3 protein. The data contain around 460,000 distinct CDR3 sequences, about 20% of them singletons. The material sequenced was naive CD8+ T cells from blood, with Jurkat cell RNA spiked in. Subset of the sample: FACS-sorted CD8+CD4-CCR7+CD45RA+ naive T cells. These receptors all come from a human donor in good health. Some libraries in this study had Jurkat cell RNA spiked in.

This clonotype was seen a few times. The chain couples TRBV9 to TRBJ2-1; perhaps TRBD2 as D (6 bases). Trimming shortened V by 0 bases and J by 0 bases, and 19 bases separated the two germline ends. This CDR3 contains 19 residues. Per germline, CDR1 SGDLS and CDR2 YYNGEE. The CDR3 region is CASSVDPNSGGGSYNEQFF. CDR3 coding DNA: TGTGCCAGCAGCGTAGACCCAAACTCTGGGGGAGGCTCCTACAATGAGCAGTTCTTC.

As for this clonotype: This may stem from a read error, because a much larger clone lies one nucleotide away. The J gene is TRBJ2-2, the V gene TRBV7-9, with 12 bases matching TRBD2. Germline V gene sequence: CDR1 SEHNR, CDR2 FQNEAQ (reference sequence). This CDR3 has 15 residues. The CDR3 DNA sequence: TGTGCCGGCAGTTCGACTAGCGGGAGCGCCGGGGAGCTGTTTTTT. Protein product: CAGSSTSGSAGELFF.